This TCR beta chain was found in a study of neurological immune-mediated disorders. Study-level information: There were some 34 multiple sclerosis patients. Of these, around 31 had relapsing-remitting MS and 3 had secondary progressive MS. Notes on the study in general: HTLV-1-associated myelopathy showed the most TCR clonal expansion; multiple sclerosis the least, below healthy controls.

This clonotype appeared many times. Its antigen is not known. The team produced cDNA through 5'RACE using 10-nucleotide random UMIs. MiXCR, run by TCRdb on the 5' RACE reads, gives a single entry per CDR3 protein. The sample comprises almost 85,000 distinct CDR3 sequences, 2.6% of which are singletons, and about 1.1% rests with the top ten. CDR3 size: 15 residues. The V gene's germline CDR1 is DFQATT and CDR2 SNEGSKA (reference sequence). The V gene end was trimmed by 3 bases and the J gene end by 2 bases; junction bases not matched to a gene: 1. The chain employs TRBV20-1 and TRBJ2-1; 13 bases align to TRBD2. The specimen was PBMCs. The source of this sequence is a woman aged 30 to 39 with multiple sclerosis. DNA of the CDR3: TGCAGTGCTAGGACTAGCGGGAGGACCTACAATGAGCAGTTCTTC. Protein product: CSARTSGRTYNEQFF.